This T cell receptor beta chain was profiled in a study of blood T cell repertoires in COVID-19. Overall study context: Spain, Italy and the United States supplied samples that represented acute and convalescent COVID-19. Sources were T cells, B-cell-depleted T cells, or PBMCs; the material itself was cDNA or gDNA.

While infection was still active, Seattle patients were enrolled and then followed longitudinally. Unmatched junction bases numbered 8, after V lost 4 bases and J lost 8 bases. CDR1 and CDR2 (germline): SGHRS, YFSETQ. This CDR3 is 15 amino acids long. Original methodology: Amplification from reference gene primers served as the basis for estimated nucleated cell counts. Data came from immunoSEQ multiplex PCR; TCRdb stores just in-frame clones and leaves some out. Clone size and the V and J calls come from that table; the DNA yielded D and trimming. Of under 400,000 clones detected, roughly 87% appear once; the ten largest clones hold about 3.9%.

Input material: peripheral blood. This sequence originates from an older woman with COVID-19, enrolled during active disease. The chain carries TRBV5-1 and TRBJ1-4; 10 bases fit TRBD1. The CDR3 nucleotides are TGCGCCAGCAGCCCTCTAGGACAGGGGGGGGAAAAACTGTTTTTT. This gives the protein CASSPLGQGGEKLFF.